This T cell receptor (beta chain) was recorded in a study of shared clonotypes between healthy human individuals. This CDR3 contains 16 residues. CDR1 and CDR2 (germline): MDHEN, SYDVKM. Trimming left V 8 bases short and J 2 bases short, with 18 bases between. TCRdb's table, derived via immunoSEQ multiplex PCR, lists solely in-frame clones and lacks some. The sample carries millions of clones, around 94% recorded once. Concerning this clone: The antigen remains unidentified.

Study-level points and caveats: Clonotype sharing among donors, it was expected, would be affected by sequencing depth. Represented diversity (both genetic and exposure-history) was limited by the small number of donors.

Adult donors, all healthy and HIV-negative, had no recent acute infections or vaccinations. CD45RA-negative memory and CD45RA+ naive subsets were split from the CD4+ cells. The material sequenced was naive CD4+ T cells sorted from blood. Subset given: CD45RA+ positively selected. The TCR originated in a man between 18 and 35 years old in good health. The chain carries TRBV28 and TRBJ1-4, with D possibly matching TRBD1 (6 bases). DNA of the CDR3: TGTGCCAGCTCCTCTTCATGGGGGCCGACTAATGAAAAACTGTTTTTT. This sequence encodes CASSSSWGPTNEKLFF.